The clone carrying this T cell receptor beta chain came up a few times. TCRdb's copy holds only in-frame clones and misses some; the assay was immunoSEQ multiplex PCR. The sample records more than 200,000 clones, approximately 86% being singletons. This record belongs to a study of blood T cell repertoires in COVID-19. Each participant's cohort was designated according to participant-reported clinical history. Trimming left V 1 base short and J 5 bases short, with 5 bases between. Per the germline V gene, CDR1 is SGHTA and CDR2 is FQGNSA. This CDR3 is 12 amino acids long. The chain combines TRBV7-2 with TRBJ1-2, with D uncertain. The sequence was obtained from a woman aged 45-59 years who had recovered from COVID-19. The sequenced sample was PBMCs or T cells enriched from blood (not recorded which). The DNA of the CDR3 is TGTGCCAGCAGCTTAGGGACTTATGGCTACACCTTC. Translation: CASSLGTYGYTF.